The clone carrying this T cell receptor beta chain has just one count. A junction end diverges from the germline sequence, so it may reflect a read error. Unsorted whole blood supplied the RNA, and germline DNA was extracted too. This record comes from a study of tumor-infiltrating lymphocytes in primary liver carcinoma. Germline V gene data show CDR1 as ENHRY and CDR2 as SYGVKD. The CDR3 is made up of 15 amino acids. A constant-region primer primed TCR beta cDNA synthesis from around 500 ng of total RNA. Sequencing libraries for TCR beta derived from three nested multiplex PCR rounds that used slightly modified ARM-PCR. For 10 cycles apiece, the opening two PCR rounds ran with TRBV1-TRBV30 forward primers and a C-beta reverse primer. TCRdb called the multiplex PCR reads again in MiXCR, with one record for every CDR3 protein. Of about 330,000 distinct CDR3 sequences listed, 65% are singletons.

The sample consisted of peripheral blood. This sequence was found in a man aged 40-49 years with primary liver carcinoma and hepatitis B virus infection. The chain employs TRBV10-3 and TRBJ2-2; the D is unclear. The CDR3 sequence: CAIRPALTNTEELFF. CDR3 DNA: TGTGCTATCAGACCGGCCCTGACGAACACCGAGGAGCTGTTTTTT.